Below, 25 T cell receptor beta chains from the same sample are listed, as sequenced in a study of Ad26.COV2.S vaccination and SARS-CoV-2 variants. As for treatment: 15 to 20 received Ad26.COV2.S at low or high dose, single or two shots; about 5 received placebo; per-sample allocation not given. All samples were drawn on day 63, counting from the first vaccine or placebo injection. Sequencing was performed with immunoSEQ multiplex PCR; in TCRdb, only in-frame clones are kept and a portion is missing. The sample holds hundreds of thousands of clones; about four fifths are singletons and the top ten take around 7%. Sample: peripheral blood, taken in a trial of Ad26.COV2.S vaccine versus placebo. The source of these receptors is a person between 18 and 65 years old who received the Ad26.COV2.S COVID-19 vaccine or a placebo.

The chain is built from TRBV4-1 and TRBJ1-6; D is undetermined. The V end was cut by 4 bases, the J end by 9 bases, with 16 bases between. The CDR3 is 15 amino acids. Germline V gene sequence: CDR1 MGHRA, CDR2 YSYEKL. The CDR3, as DNA: TGCGCCAGCAGCCTAAGCCAGAGGGTAGGTTCACCCCTCCACTTT. Encoded protein: CASSLSQRVGSPLHF.

The V gene is TRBV12-3 or TRBV12-4, the J gene TRBJ2-1, with D maybe TRBD1 (5 bases). Trimming took 3 bases from V and 8 from J, leaving 11 bases between them. The CDR3 is 13 residues long. CDR3 residues: CASSLQGLYEQFF. DNA of the CDR3: TGTGCCAGCAGTTTGCAGGGCTTGTATGAGCAGTTCTTC.

The CDR3 nucleotides are TGTGCCAGCGAGTACGGGGATACGCAGTATTTT. The encoded protein is CASEYGDTQYF. The genes are TRBV9 and TRBJ2-3; no reliable D call. The CDR3 is made up of 11 amino acids. With 7 bases removed from V and 6 bases from J, the gap between germline ends came to 9 bases. From germline, CDR1 is SGDLS and CDR2 YYNGEE.

This clone came up once. The chain combines TRBV7-9 with TRBJ1-4; no clear D gene. CDR3 length: 14 amino acids. Germline values: CDR1 SEHNR, CDR2 FQNEAQ (reference sequence). The V end was cut by 5 bases, the J end by 0 bases, with 7 bases between. CDR3 in DNA: TGTGCCAGCAGCCAACAGACAACTAATGAAAAACTGTTTTTT. Amino acid sequence: CASSQQTTNEKLFF.

The chain couples TRBV5-4 to TRBJ2-3, with D possibly TRBD2 on 7 matching bases. V lost 2 bases and J 5 bases, leaving 18 bases between the germline ends. Germline CDR1 reads SGHNT; CDR2 reads YYREEE (reference sequence). The CDR3 runs 16 residues. The CDR3 sequence is CASSFGGGGPKDTQYF. The CDR3 DNA reads TGTGCCAGCAGCTTTGGAGGGGGAGGGCCAAAAGATACGCAGTATTTT. Filled out from reference TRBV5-4 and TRBJ2-3, the complete variable domain reads ETGVTQSPTHLIKTRGQQVTLRCSSQSGHNTVSWYQQALGQGPQFIFQYYREEENGRGNFPPRFSGLQFPNYSSELNVNALELDDSALYLCASSFGGGGPKDTQYFGPGTRLTVL.

V and J are TRBV6-5 and TRBJ2-7; D uncertain. Per the germline V gene, CDR1 is MNHEY and CDR2 is SVGAGI. This CDR3 comprises 14 residues. Trimming cost V 2 bases and J 7 bases, with 15 bases left between them. The CDR3 protein is CASSYAVPAWEQYF. CDR3 sequence (DNA): TGTGCCAGCAGTTACGCCGTGCCGGCCTGGGAGCAGTACTTC.

The J gene is TRBJ2-1, the V gene TRBV7-3; D is undetermined. This CDR3 has 15 residues. Trimming pared 2 bases from V and 0 bases from J, leaving 8 bases between. Per germline, CDR1 SGHTA and CDR2 FQGTGA. The DNA for the CDR3 is TGTGCCAGCAGCTTATTTCTCTCCTCCTACAATGAGCAGTTCTTC. Encoded protein: CASSLFLSSYNEQFF.

The chain joins TRBV5-1 to TRBJ2-1; 7 nucleotides align to TRBD2. Germline V gene lookup returns CDR1 SGHRS and CDR2 YFSETQ. V was clipped by 7 bases and J by 5 bases; unmatched bases: 12. This CDR3 is built from 15 residues. CDR3 bases: TGCGCCAGCGCCCTCTTGACTAGCAGCAACAATGAGCAGTTCTTC. The encoded protein is CASALLTSSNNEQFF.

Written as DNA, the CDR3 is TGTGCCAGCATTAAACAAGGGAACACTGAAGCTTTCTTT. It specifies CASIKQGNTEAFF. The J gene is TRBJ1-1, the V gene TRBV28; D not resolved. The CDR3 totals 13 residues. Germline CDR1 and CDR2: MDHEN and SYDVKM. V was pared by 7 bases and J by 1 base, with 10 bases between.

This clone was observed once. This chain links TRBV5-4 with TRBJ1-2, with D tentatively TRBD1 (6 bases). The CDR3 loop spans 17 amino acids. The V and J ends lost 4 bases and 4 bases respectively, with 23 bases between them. The germline CDR1 and CDR2 sequences are SGHNT and YYREEE (reference sequence). The CDR3 sequence is CASSHRGYLTSTYGYTF. The CDR3 region has the DNA TGTGCCAGCAGCCATAGGGGGTACCTCACTTCCACCTATGGCTACACCTTC.

V gene TRBV6-5 combines with J gene TRBJ1-1; D is perhaps TRBD1 (5 bases). Per germline, CDR1 MNHEY and CDR2 SVGAGI. The CDR3 sequence is 13 residues long. Trimming took off 6 bases at V and 3 bases at J, with 11 bases between the two ends. As DNA, the CDR3 is TGTGCCAGCAGCCCCGGGGGGTACACTGAAGCTTTCTTT. Protein sequence: CASSPGGYTEAFF.

The chain has TRBV27 and TRBJ2-7; D remains unclear. This CDR3 contains 13 residues. Trimming pared 5 bases from V and 3 bases from J, leaving 11 bases between. Germline V gives CDR1 MNHEY, CDR2 SMNVEV (reference sequence). CDR3 coding DNA: TGTGCCAGCAGTAGCAGGACCAGCTACGAGCAGTACTTC. It yields the protein CASSSRTSYEQYF.

The CDR3 region is CASSFLTDFRYEQYF. The CDR3 DNA sequence: TGTGCCAGCAGTTTTCTGACAGACTTCCGCTACGAGCAGTACTTC. The rearrangement uses TRBV6-5 and TRBJ2-7, with D possibly matching TRBD1 (5 bases). V shed 4 bases and J shed 3 bases, with 16 bases lying between them. The CDR3 covers 15 residues. The germline gives CDR1 MNHEY, CDR2 SVGAGI.

The chain links TRBV7-9 to TRBJ1-3, with unresolved D. There are 16 residues in the CDR3. Deletions cut 5 bases from V and 0 bases from J, with 14 bases between. Germline CDR1 and CDR2: SEHNR and FQNEAQ (reference sequence). This chain's CDR3 is CASSPGGQISGNTIYF. In DNA form, the CDR3 reads TGTGCCAGCAGCCCAGGCGGCCAAATCTCTGGAAACACCATATATTTT.

The chain links TRBV30 to TRBJ1-2; D is ambiguous. V dropped 4 bases and J dropped 4 bases, with 7 bases sitting between them. The CDR3 is 11 residues long. Germline CDR1 and CDR2: GTSNPN and SVGIG (reference sequence). The CDR3 protein is CAWTLAYGYTF. The CDR3 region has the DNA TGTGCCTGGACCCTGGCCTATGGCTACACCTTC.

The CDR3 sequence: CASSPSTVVGYNEQFF. The CDR3 nucleotides read TGTGCCAGCAGCCCGTCTACAGTGGTGGGTTACAATGAGCAGTTCTTC. The chain links TRBV11-2 to TRBJ2-1; D is ambiguous. CDR1 is SGHAT and CDR2 is FQNNGV in the germline V gene. This CDR3 has 16 residues. V lost 5 bases to trimming and J lost 4 bases, with 18 bases between them. The variable domain in full, with the rest retrieved from reference TRBV11-2 and TRBJ2-1, is EAGVAQSPRYKIIEKRQSVAFWCNPISGHATLYWYQQILGQGPKLLIQFQNNGVVDDSQLPKDRFSAERLKGVDSTLKIQPAKLEDSAVYLCASSPSTVVGYNEQFFGPGTRLTVL.

The chain has TRBV21-1 and TRBJ2-3; TRBD1, the D gene given by the table, was not confirmed from the DNA. TRBV21-1 is listed as a pseudogene. The CDR3 is made up of 16 amino acids. The chain's CDR3 is CASSRGTGGPPRVLYF. DNA of the CDR3: TGTGCCAGCAGCAGGGGGACAGGGGGCCCCCCTAGGGTCCTGTATTTT.

V is TRBV6-1 and J is TRBJ2-3, with 7 nucleotides matching TRBD2. Germline-derived CDR1 and CDR2 are MNHNS and SASEGT. V dropped 2 bases and J dropped 7; count of bases not matched to a gene: 6. The CDR3 is made up of 14 amino acids. The CDR3 DNA reads TGTGCCAGCAGTGAAACACTAGCGCTGAATACGCAGTATTTT. Translating gives CASSETLALNTQYF.

The chain employs TRBV27 and TRBJ1-5; no definite D call. The CDR3 covers 13 residues. Per the germline V gene, CDR1 is MNHEY and CDR2 is SMNVEV (reference sequence). Trimming removed 6 bases from V and 5 bases from J, with 11 bases in between. CDR3 amino acids: CASSPTTYQPQHF. In DNA form, the CDR3 reads TGTGCCAGCAGCCCAACGACGTATCAGCCCCAGCATTTT.

The genes are TRBV12-3 or TRBV12-4 and TRBJ2-2; D is uncertain. The ends were cut back, 5 bases at V and 8 bases at J, with 6 bases in the middle. The CDR3 totals 11 residues. The DNA of the CDR3 is TGTGCCAGCAGTCCCCGAGGGGAGCTGTTTTTT. Residues: CASSPRGELFF.

The chain recombines TRBV6-4 with TRBJ1-2; TRBD1 aligns across 9 bases. There are 13 residues in the CDR3. Looked up from germline, CDR1 is MRHNA and CDR2 is SNTAGT. The V segment lost 6 bases and the J segment 8 bases; nucleotides outside the gene matches: 7. The CDR3 here is CASRETGGGGYTF. The DNA for the CDR3 is TGTGCCAGCAGGGAGACAGGGGGTGGAGGCTACACCTTC.

This clone was recorded only once. The CDR3 sequence: CASGGASYEQYF. DNA of the CDR3: TGTGCCAGTGGCGGGGCCTCCTACGAGCAGTACTTC. V is TRBV2 and J is TRBJ2-7; a weak D match, TRBD2 (6 bases). The CDR3 totals 12 residues. Trimming shortened V by 9 bases and J by 0 bases, and 9 bases separated the two germline ends. Germline-derived CDR1 and CDR2 are SNHLY and FYNNEI.

This clone was seen a handful of times. The chain employs TRBV11-2 and TRBJ1-1; perhaps TRBD1 as D (5 bases). Germline CDR1 SGHAT, CDR2 FQNNGV. V lost 5 bases to trimming and J lost 1 base, with 11 bases between them. The CDR3 has 14 residues. The CDR3 reads CASSPVGGNTEAFF. CDR3 DNA: TGTGCCAGCAGCCCCGTGGGGGGGAACACTGAAGCTTTCTTT. The full variable domain, completed using reference TRBV11-2 and TRBJ1-1, is EAGVAQSPRYKIIEKRQSVAFWCNPISGHATLYWYQQILGQGPKLLIQFQNNGVVDDSQLPKDRFSAERLKGVDSTLKIQPAKLEDSAVYLCASSPVGGNTEAFFGQGTRLTVV.

The chain links TRBV5-4 to TRBJ2-5, with D uncertain. CDR1 and CDR2 from the germline V gene are SGHNT and YYREEE (reference sequence). CDR3 size: 15 residues. V was clipped by 4 bases and J by 2 bases, with 15 bases between them. CDR3 DNA sequence: TGTGCCAGCAGCACTTCCAAAGAGAGACAAGAGACCCAGTACTTC. This gives the protein CASSTSKERQETQYF.

This clone has a handful of counts. This sequence joins TRBV5-4 and TRBJ1-5, with no clear D. V dropped 0 bases and J dropped 2 bases, with 6 bases sitting between them. The CDR3 is 14 residues long. Looked up from germline, CDR1 is SGHNT and CDR2 is YYREEE (reference sequence). In nucleotides, the CDR3 is TGTGCCAGCAGCTTGGAAGGGCGCAATCAGCCCCAGCATTTT. Translation gives CASSLEGRNQPQHF.